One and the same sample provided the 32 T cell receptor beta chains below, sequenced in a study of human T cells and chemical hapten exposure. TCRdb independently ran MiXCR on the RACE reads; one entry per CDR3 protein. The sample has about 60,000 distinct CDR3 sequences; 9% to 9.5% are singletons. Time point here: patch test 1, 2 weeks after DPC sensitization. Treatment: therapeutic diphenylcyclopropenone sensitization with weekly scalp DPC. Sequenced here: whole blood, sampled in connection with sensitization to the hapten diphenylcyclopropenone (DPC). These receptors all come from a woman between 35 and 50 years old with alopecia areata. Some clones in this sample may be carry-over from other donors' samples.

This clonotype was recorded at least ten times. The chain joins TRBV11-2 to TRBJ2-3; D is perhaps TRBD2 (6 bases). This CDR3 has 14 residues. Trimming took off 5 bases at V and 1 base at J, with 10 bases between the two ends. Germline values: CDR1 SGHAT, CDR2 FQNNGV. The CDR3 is CASSPGGGTDTQYF. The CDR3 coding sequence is TGTGCCAGCAGCCCCGGGGGTGGCACAGATACGCAGTATTTT.

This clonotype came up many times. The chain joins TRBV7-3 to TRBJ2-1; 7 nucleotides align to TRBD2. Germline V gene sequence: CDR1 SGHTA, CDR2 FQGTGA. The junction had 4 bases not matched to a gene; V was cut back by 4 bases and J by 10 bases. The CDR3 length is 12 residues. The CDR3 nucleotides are TGTGCCAGCAGCTCCCTTAGCGGGGAGCAGTTCTTC. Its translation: CASSSLSGEQFF. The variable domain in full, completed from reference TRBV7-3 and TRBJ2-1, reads GAGVSQTPSNKVTEKGKYVELRCDPISGHTALYWYRQSLGQGPEFLIYFQGTGAADDSGLPNDRFFAVRPEGSVSTLKIQRTERGDSAVYLCASSSLSGEQFFGPGTRLTVL.

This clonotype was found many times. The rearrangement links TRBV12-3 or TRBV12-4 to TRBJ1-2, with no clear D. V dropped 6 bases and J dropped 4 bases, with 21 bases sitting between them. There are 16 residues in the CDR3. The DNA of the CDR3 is TGTGCCAGCAGCGACGAGCCCCCGGGTGACGGCTATGGCTACACCTTC. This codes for CASSDEPPGDGYGYTF.

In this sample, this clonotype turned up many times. The chain's CDR3 is CASSKIASRSSYNSPLHF. CDR3 bases: TGTGCCAGTAGTAAAATCGCCAGCCGGAGCTCCTATAATTCACCCCTCCACTTT. The V and J genes are TRBV19 and TRBJ1-6; D gene ambiguous. Germline loops: CDR1 LNHDA, CDR2 SQIVND (reference sequence). With 4 bases removed from V and 0 bases from J, the gap between germline ends came to 16 bases. CDR3 length: 18 residues.

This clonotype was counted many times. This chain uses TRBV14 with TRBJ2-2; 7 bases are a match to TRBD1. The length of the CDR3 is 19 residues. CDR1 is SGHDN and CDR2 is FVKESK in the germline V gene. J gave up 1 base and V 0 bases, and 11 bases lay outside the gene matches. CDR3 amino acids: CASSQDLPNRGWNTGELFF. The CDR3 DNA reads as TGTGCCAGCAGCCAAGACCTTCCCAACAGGGGTTGGAACACCGGGGAGCTGTTTTTT.

CDR3 sequence reads: CASSVGGATNQPQHF. The CDR3 bases are TGTGCCAGCAGCGTAGGGGGAGCAACGAATCAGCCCCAGCATTTT. The chain has TRBV9 and TRBJ1-5; D uncertain. This CDR3 has 15 residues. Germline V gene data show CDR1 as SGDLS and CDR2 as YYNGEE. Trimming stripped 0 bases from V and 4 bases from J, with 11 bases between.

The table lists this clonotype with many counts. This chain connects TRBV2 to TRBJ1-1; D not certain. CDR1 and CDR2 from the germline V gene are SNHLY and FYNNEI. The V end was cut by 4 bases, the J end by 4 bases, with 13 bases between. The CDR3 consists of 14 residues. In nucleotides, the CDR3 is TGTGCCAGCAGTGTAGGGCAGGCGCGCACTGAAGCTTTCTTT. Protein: CASSVGQARTEAFF.

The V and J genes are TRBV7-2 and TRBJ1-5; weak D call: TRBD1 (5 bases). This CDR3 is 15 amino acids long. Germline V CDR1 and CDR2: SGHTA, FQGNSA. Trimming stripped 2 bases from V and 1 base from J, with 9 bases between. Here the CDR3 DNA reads TGTGCCAGCAGCTTACAGGGCGCCAGCAATCAGCCCCAGCATTTT. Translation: CASSLQGASNQPQHF. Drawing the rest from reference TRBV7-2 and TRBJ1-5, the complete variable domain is GAGVSQSPSNKVTEKGKDVELRCDPISGHTALYWYRQSLGQGLEFLIYFQGNSAPDKSGLPSDRFSAERTGGSVSTLTIQRTQQEDSAVYLCASSLQGASNQPQHFGDGTRLSIL.

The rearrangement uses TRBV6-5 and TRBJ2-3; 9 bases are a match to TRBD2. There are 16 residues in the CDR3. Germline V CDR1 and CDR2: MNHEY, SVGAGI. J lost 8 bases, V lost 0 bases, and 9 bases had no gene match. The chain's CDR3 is CASSYSASGASGTQYF. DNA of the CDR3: TGTGCCAGCAGTTACTCGGCTAGCGGGGCCTCCGGTACGCAGTATTTT.

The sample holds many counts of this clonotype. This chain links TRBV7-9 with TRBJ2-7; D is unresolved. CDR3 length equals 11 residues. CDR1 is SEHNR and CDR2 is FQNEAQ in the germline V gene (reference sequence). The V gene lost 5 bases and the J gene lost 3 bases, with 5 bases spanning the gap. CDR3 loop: CASSLNYEQYF. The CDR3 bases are TGTGCCAGCAGCCTCAACTACGAGCAGTACTTC.

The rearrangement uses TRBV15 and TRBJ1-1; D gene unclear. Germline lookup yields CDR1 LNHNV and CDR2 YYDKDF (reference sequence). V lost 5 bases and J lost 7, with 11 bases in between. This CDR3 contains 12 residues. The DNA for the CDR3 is TGTGCCACCAGCTATCGAGGGATTGAAGCTTTCTTT. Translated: CATSYRGIEAFF.

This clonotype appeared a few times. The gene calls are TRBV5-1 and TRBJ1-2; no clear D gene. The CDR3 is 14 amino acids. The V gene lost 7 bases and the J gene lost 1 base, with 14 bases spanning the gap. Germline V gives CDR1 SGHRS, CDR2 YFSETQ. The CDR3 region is CASGEGTINYGYTF. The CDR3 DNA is TGCGCCAGCGGGGAAGGCACTATTAACTATGGCTACACCTTC.

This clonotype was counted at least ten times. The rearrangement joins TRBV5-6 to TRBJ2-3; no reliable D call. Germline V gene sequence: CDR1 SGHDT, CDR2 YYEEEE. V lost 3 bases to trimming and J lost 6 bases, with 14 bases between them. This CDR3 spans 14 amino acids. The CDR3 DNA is TGTGCCAGCAGCTCCCCCCGACATTCGGATACGCAGTATTTT. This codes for CASSSPRHSDTQYF.

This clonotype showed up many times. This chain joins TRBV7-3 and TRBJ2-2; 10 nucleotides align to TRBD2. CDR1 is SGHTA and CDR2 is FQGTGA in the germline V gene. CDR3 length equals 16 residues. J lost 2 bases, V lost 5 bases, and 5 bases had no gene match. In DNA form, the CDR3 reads TGTGCCAGCAGCCCCCTAGCGGGGGCCAACACCGGGGAGCTGTTTTTT. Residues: CASSPLAGANTGELFF. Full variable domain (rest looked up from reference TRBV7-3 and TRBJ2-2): GAGVSQTPSNKVTEKGKYVELRCDPISGHTALYWYRQSLGQGPEFLIYFQGTGAADDSGLPNDRFFAVRPEGSVSTLKIQRTERGDSAVYLCASSPLAGANTGELFFGEGSRLTVL.

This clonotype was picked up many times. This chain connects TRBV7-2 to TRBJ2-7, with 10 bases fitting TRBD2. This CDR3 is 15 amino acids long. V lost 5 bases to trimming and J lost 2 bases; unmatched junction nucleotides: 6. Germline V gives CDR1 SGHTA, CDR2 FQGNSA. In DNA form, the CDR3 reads TGTGCCAGCAGCCTTTATCTAGCGGGAGCCTACGAGCAGTACTTC. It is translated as CASSLYLAGAYEQYF.

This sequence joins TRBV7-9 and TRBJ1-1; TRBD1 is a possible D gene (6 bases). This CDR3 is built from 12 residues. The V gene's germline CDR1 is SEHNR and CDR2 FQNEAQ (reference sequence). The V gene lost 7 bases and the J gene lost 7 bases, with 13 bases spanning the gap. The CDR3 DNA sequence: TGTGCCAGCACCGGGACATTTGGTGAAGCTTTCTTT. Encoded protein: CASTGTFGEAFF.

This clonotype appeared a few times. The CDR3: CASSLDSSDTGELFF. Here the CDR3 DNA reads TGTGCCAGCAGCTTGGACAGCTCGGACACCGGGGAGCTGTTTTTT. J is TRBJ2-2 and V is TRBV7-2, with D possibly matching TRBD1 (6 bases). Germline-derived CDR1 and CDR2 are SGHTA and FQGNSA. CDR3 length: 15 residues. With 3 bases removed from V and 3 bases from J, the gap between germline ends came to 11 bases.

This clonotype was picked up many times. CDR3 DNA sequence: TGCGCCAGCAGCCAAGTAGGGGGCCAAGAGACCCAGTACTTC. This sequence encodes CASSQVGGQETQYF. The chain is built from TRBV4-1 and TRBJ2-5, with D perhaps TRBD1 (6 bases). CDR3 size: 14 residues. Germline V lookup: CDR1 MGHRA, CDR2 YSYEKL. V gave up 1 base and J gave up 1 base, with 7 bases separating them.

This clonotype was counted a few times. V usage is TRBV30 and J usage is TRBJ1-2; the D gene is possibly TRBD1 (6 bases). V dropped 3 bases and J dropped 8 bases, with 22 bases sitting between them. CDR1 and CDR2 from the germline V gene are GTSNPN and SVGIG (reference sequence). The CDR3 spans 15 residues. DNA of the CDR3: TGTGCCTGGAGACGACCCGCTGAGGGGGGAAGAGGCTACACCTTC. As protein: CAWRRPAEGGRGYTF.

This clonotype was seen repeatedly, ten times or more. Here the CDR3 reads CAGLLAGETSGANVLTF. The CDR3 bases are TGTGCCGGATTGTTAGCGGGGGAGACCTCTGGGGCCAACGTCCTGACTTTC. The J gene is TRBJ2-6, the V gene TRBV2, with 9 bases aligning to TRBD2. The CDR3 has 17 residues. Germline V lookup: CDR1 SNHLY, CDR2 FYNNEI. Trimming cost V 11 bases and J 0 bases; bases outside gene matches: 11. Variable domain in full (rest from reference TRBV2 and TRBJ2-6): EPEVTQTPSHQVTQMGQEVILRCVPISNHLYFYWYRQILGQKVEFLVSFYNNEISEKSEIFDDQFSVERPDGSNFTLKIRSTKLEDSAMYFCAGLLAGETSGANVLTFGAGSRLTVL.

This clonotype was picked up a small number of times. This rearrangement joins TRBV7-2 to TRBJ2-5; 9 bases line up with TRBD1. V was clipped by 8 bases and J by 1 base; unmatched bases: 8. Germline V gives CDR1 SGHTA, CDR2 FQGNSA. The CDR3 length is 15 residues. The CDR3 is CASETGGRGQETQYF. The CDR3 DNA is TGTGCCAGCGAAACAGGGGGCAGGGGCCAAGAGACCCAGTACTTC.

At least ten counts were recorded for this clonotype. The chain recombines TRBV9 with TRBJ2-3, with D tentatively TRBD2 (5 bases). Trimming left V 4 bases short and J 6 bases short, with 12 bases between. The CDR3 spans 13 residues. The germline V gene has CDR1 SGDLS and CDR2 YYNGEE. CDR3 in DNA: TGTGCCAGCAGCTTTCGATTAGCGGATACGCAGTATTTT. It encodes CASSFRLADTQYF.

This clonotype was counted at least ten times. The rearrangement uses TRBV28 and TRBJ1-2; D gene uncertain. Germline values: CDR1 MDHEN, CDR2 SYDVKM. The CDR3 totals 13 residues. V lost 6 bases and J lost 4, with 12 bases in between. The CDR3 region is CASSPRQIYGYTF. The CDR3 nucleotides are TGTGCCAGCAGCCCCAGGCAGATCTATGGCTACACCTTC.

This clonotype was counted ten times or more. CDR3: CASSLKSKAGGSDTQYF. For the CDR3, the DNA is TGTGCCAGCAGCTTAAAGTCCAAGGCTGGGGGCTCGGATACGCAGTATTTT. J is TRBJ2-3 and V is TRBV7-2; tentative D call: TRBD1 (6 bases). The V and J ends lost 2 bases and 6 bases respectively, with 21 bases between them. This CDR3 has 17 amino acids. Germline V gene data show CDR1 as SGHTA and CDR2 as FQGNSA.

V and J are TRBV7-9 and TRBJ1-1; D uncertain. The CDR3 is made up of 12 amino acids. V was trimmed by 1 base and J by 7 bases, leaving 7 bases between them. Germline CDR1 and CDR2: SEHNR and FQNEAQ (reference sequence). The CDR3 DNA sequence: TGTGCCAGCAGCTTAGACAATCTTGAAGCTTTCTTT. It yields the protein CASSLDNLEAFF.

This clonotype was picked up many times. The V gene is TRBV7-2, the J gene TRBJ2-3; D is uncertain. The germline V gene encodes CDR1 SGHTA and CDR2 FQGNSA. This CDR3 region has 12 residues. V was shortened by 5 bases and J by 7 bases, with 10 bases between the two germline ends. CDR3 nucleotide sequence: TGTGCCAGCAGCCCCTCTCCCAATACGCAGTATTTT. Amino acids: CASSPSPNTQYF.

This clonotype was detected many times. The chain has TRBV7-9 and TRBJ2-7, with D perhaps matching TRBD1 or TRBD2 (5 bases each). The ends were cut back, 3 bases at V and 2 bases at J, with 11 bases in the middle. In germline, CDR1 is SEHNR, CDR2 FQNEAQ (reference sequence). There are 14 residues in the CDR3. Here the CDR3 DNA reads TGTGCCAGCAGCTTTGGGGGATTGGCCTACGAGCAGTACTTC. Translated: CASSFGGLAYEQYF.

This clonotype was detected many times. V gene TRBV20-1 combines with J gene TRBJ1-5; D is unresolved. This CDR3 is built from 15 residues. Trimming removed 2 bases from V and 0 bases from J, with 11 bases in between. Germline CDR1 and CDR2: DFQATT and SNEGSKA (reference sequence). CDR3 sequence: CSARRIRYSNQPQHF. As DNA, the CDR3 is TGCAGTGCTAGACGGATCCGCTATAGCAATCAGCCCCAGCATTTT.

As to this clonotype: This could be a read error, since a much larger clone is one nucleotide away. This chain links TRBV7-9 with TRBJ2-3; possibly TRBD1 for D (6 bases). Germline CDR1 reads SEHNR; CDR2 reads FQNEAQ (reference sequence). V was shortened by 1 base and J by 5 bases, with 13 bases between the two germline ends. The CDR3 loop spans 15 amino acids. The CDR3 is CASSLGQVSVDTQYF. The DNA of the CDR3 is TGTGCCAGCAGCTTAGGACAGGTTTCGGTAGATACGCAGTATTTT.

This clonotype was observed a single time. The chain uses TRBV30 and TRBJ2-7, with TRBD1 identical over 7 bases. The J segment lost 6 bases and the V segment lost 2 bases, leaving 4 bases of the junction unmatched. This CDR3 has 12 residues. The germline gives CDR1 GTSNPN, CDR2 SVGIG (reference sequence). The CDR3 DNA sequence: TGTGCCTGGAGTATAGGGGGCTGCGAGCAGTACTTC. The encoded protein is CAWSIGGCEQYF.

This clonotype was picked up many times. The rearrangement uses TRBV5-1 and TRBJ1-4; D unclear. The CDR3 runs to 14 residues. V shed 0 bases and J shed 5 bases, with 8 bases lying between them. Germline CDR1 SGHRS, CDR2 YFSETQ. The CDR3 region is CASSLGAENEKLFF. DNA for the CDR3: TGCGCCAGCAGCTTGGGGGCCGAGAATGAAAAACTGTTTTTT.

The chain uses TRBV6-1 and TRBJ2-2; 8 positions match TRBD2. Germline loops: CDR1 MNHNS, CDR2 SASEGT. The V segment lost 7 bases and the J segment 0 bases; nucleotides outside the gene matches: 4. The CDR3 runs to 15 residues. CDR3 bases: TGTGCCAGCAACCCGGGACTAGCGAACACCGGGGAGCTGTTTTTT. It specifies CASNPGLANTGELFF.